The 22 T cell receptor beta chains reported below all come from one sample, sequenced in a study of T cells after posttransplantation cyclophosphamide. Sequenced by immunoSEQ multiplex PCR; TCRdb stores in-frame clones only, minus some. The table lists approximately 34,000 clones, with no singletons. The sequencing input was PBMCs. The receptors derive from a woman aged 45-65 years in good health and a related stem cell transplant donor.

This clone was counted ten times or more. This chain uses TRBV19 with TRBJ1-1; perhaps TRBD1 as D (5 bases). Trimming removed 5 bases from V and 7 bases from J, with 11 bases in between. This CDR3 spans 12 amino acids. Germline V gene lookup returns CDR1 LNHDA and CDR2 SQIVND (reference sequence). The CDR3 sequence is CASSPDRLEAFF. CDR3 nucleotide sequence: TGTGCCAGTAGTCCTGACAGACTTGAAGCTTTCTTT.

By share, this clone counts as medium-sized (0.01 to 0.1%). This chain joins TRBV19 and TRBJ1-4, with 8 bases aligning to TRBD1. CDR1 and CDR2 (germline): LNHDA, SQIVND (reference sequence). This CDR3 has 13 amino acids. J was trimmed by 5 bases and V by 8 bases; bases with no gene match: 4. CDR3 sequence reads: CASRDRSNEKLFF. CDR3 bases: TGTGCCAGTCGGGACAGGTCGAATGAAAAACTGTTTTTT.

This clone was recorded at least ten times. The chain employs TRBV2 and TRBJ1-1; D perhaps matches TRBD1 (5 bases). Germline values: CDR1 SNHLY, CDR2 FYNNEI. The CDR3 has 15 residues. Between the trimmed V and J ends, which lost 6 bases and 6 bases, there was a span of 20 bases. CDR3 bases: TGTGCCAGCAGCCAAAGGGAATGGCGGGGGTCTGAAGCTTTCTTT. Protein sequence: CASSQREWRGSEAFF.

This clone was seen repeatedly, ten times or more. The rearrangement uses TRBV9 and TRBJ2-1; D not certain. V was shortened by 0 bases and J by 8 bases, with 9 bases between the two germline ends. Germline V lookup: CDR1 SGDLS, CDR2 YYNGEE. CDR3 size: 13 residues. The CDR3 sequence is CASSVAGLHEQFF. As DNA, the CDR3 is TGTGCCAGCAGCGTAGCGGGTCTGCATGAGCAGTTCTTC.

This clone was observed a few times. The V gene is TRBV7-3, the J gene TRBJ2-1, with D maybe TRBD2 (5 bases). V lost 1 base, J lost 7 bases, and 8 bases lay in between. This CDR3 region has 13 residues. Germline CDR1 is SGHTA and CDR2 is FQGTGA. The chain's CDR3 is CASSLNPGNEQFF. CDR3 sequence (DNA): TGTGCCAGCAGCTTAAACCCGGGGAATGAGCAGTTCTTC.

This clone was seen a handful of times. The chain recombines TRBV13 with TRBJ2-3; 8 bases map to TRBD2. Germline-derived CDR1 and CDR2 are PRHDT and FYEKMQ (reference sequence). J lost 1 base, V lost 5 bases, and 2 bases had no gene match. The CDR3 spans 14 residues. The CDR3 nucleotides are TGTGCCAGCAGCGGGACTAGGGGCACAGATACGCAGTATTTT. Translated: CASSGTRGTDTQYF. Based on the CDR3 plus reference TRBV13 and TRBJ2-3, the full variable domain is AAGVIQSPRHLIKEKRETATLKCYPIPRHDTVYWYQQGPGQDPQFLISFYEKMQSDKGSIPDRFSAQQFSDYHSELNMSSLELGDSALYFCASSGTRGTDTQYFGPGTRLTVL.

This clone has at least ten counts. V usage is TRBV15 and J usage is TRBJ2-7; D uncertain. Germline assignment: CDR1 LNHNV and CDR2 YYDKDF (reference sequence). The CDR3 totals 13 residues. Trimming took 0 bases from V and 6 from J, leaving 9 bases between them. CDR3 residues: CATSRDSSFEQYF. CDR3 nucleotide sequence: TGTGCCACCAGCAGAGATAGTTCTTTCGAGCAGTACTTC.

For the CDR3, the DNA is TGTGCCAGCAGGCGGGGGATTGGATTGGGGACCCAGTACTTC. As protein: CASRRGIGLGTQYF. The rearrangement links TRBV12-3 or TRBV12-4 to TRBJ2-5; 7 nucleotides agree with TRBD2. This CDR3 has 14 residues. Losses at the gene ends were 6 bases for V and 7 bases for J; bases not matched to a gene: 11.

The table lists this clone with many counts. The J gene is TRBJ1-1, the V gene TRBV6-5; TRBD1 matches 7 bases. The J segment lost 2 bases and the V segment lost 8 bases, leaving 8 bases of the junction unmatched. Looked up from germline, CDR1 is MNHEY and CDR2 is SVGAGI. CDR3 size: 14 residues. Here the CDR3 reads CASGQGEKNTEAFF. CDR3 nucleotide sequence: TGTGCCAGCGGGCAGGGGGAGAAAAACACTGAAGCTTTCTTT.

This clone occurred a few times. The genes are TRBV30 and TRBJ1-2, with TRBD1 identical over 7 bases. This CDR3 comprises 15 residues. The germline CDR1 and CDR2 sequences are GTSNPN and SVGIG (reference sequence). V was clipped by 5 bases and J by 8 bases; unmatched bases: 17. CDR3 in DNA: TGTGCCTGGGGAGGTTGGGACAGAACACCAGACGGCTACACCTTC. Its protein product is CAWGGWDRTPDGYTF.

This clone was seen at least ten times. This chain links TRBV4-1 with TRBJ1-5; 7 bases are a match to TRBD1. CDR3 size: 16 residues. Unmatched junction bases numbered 7, after V lost 1 base and J lost 4 bases. CDR1 MGHRA and CDR2 YSYEKL come from the germline V gene. Here the CDR3 reads CASSQGKGAVNQPQHF. CDR3 sequence (DNA): TGCGCCAGCAGCCAAGGGAAGGGGGCCGTAAATCAGCCCCAGCATTTT.

This clone was seen at least ten times. The CDR3: CASSLAGSSYNEQFF. The CDR3 DNA reads as TGTGCCAGCAGCCTAGCGGGAAGCTCCTACAATGAGCAGTTCTTC. The chain is built from TRBV12-3 or TRBV12-4 and TRBJ2-1, with 9 bases fitting TRBD2. The ends lost 6 bases at V and 0 bases at J; junction bases unmatched: 3. The CDR3 contains 15 residues.

This clone was picked up many times. V gene TRBV9 combines with J gene TRBJ2-1, with D possibly matching TRBD2 (5 bases). The germline gives CDR1 SGDLS, CDR2 YYNGEE. The CDR3 runs 15 residues. V lost 1 base to trimming and J lost 3 bases, with 11 bases between them. CDR3 nucleotides: TGTGCCAGCAGCGTAAGGCCTAGCAGCTACAATGAGCAGTTCTTC. This gives the protein CASSVRPSSYNEQFF.

In this sample, this clone turned up a few times. V gene TRBV4-1 combines with J gene TRBJ1-5; 7 bases are a match to TRBD1. V lost 3 bases, J lost 4 bases, and 9 bases stayed unmatched. From germline, CDR1 is MGHRA and CDR2 YSYEKL. CDR3 length: 16 amino acids. The DNA for the CDR3 is TGCGCCAGCAGCCAGCCCGAGGGACAGCCAAATCAGCCCCAGCATTTT. It is translated as CASSQPEGQPNQPQHF.

At least ten counts were recorded for this clone. The chain is built from TRBV5-4 and TRBJ1-2; TRBD1 matches 7 bases. V lost 4 bases and J lost 1; bases outside the gene matches: 7. The CDR3 extends over 15 amino acids. Germline-derived CDR1 and CDR2 are SGHNT and YYREEE (reference sequence). CDR3 sequence: CASSLPTGDNYGYTF. The CDR3 nucleotides are TGTGCCAGCAGCCTACCCACAGGGGATAACTATGGCTACACCTTC.

This clone has a count of ten or more. The chain has TRBV30 and TRBJ1-1; perhaps TRBD1 as D (6 bases). The CDR3 is 12 amino acids. The V gene lost 5 bases and the J gene lost 4 bases, with 11 bases spanning the gap. Looked up from germline, CDR1 is GTSNPN and CDR2 is SVGIG (reference sequence). This CDR3 is CAWAGEATEAFF. The CDR3 DNA reads as TGTGCCTGGGCAGGGGAGGCCACTGAAGCTTTCTTT.

Many counts were recorded for this clone. This chain uses TRBV7-2 with TRBJ2-7; perhaps D is TRBD1 or TRBD2 (6 bases each). Germline V gene sequence: CDR1 SGHTA, CDR2 FQGNSA. Trimming removed 3 bases at V and 2 bases at J, with 14 bases between. The CDR3 is 15 amino acids. CDR3 bases: TGTGCCAGCAGCTTTACGCGGGACACAGCCTACGAGCAGTACTTC. Amino acids: CASSFTRDTAYEQYF. Supplemented by reference TRBV7-2 and TRBJ2-7, the full variable domain reads GAGVSQSPSNKVTEKGKDVELRCDPISGHTALYWYRQSLGQGLEFLIYFQGNSAPDKSGLPSDRFSAERTGGSVSTLTIQRTQQEDSAVYLCASSFTRDTAYEQYFGPGTRLTVT.

This clone appeared a few times. The genes are TRBV4-2 and TRBJ2-1; 7 nucleotides agree with TRBD2. The V and J ends lost 1 base and 6 bases, in that order; junction bases with no gene match: 6. From germline, CDR1 is LGHNA and CDR2 YNFKEQ. This CDR3 spans 15 amino acids. CDR3: CASSQVGLEFNEQFF. CDR3 in DNA: TGTGCCAGCAGCCAAGTTGGACTAGAATTCAATGAGCAGTTCTTC.

In its sample, this clone was seen a few times. The chain has TRBV28 and TRBJ2-5, with a weak D call TRBD2 (6 bases). This CDR3 comprises 16 residues. The ends were cut back, 4 bases at V and 2 bases at J, with 17 bases in the middle. Germline CDR1 reads MDHEN; CDR2 reads SYDVKM. This CDR3 is CASSSSFTSIQETQYF. CDR3 DNA sequence: TGTGCCAGCAGTTCCTCCTTTACTAGCATACAAGAGACCCAGTACTTC. The variable domain in full, with the rest retrieved from reference TRBV28 and TRBJ2-5, is DVKVTQSSRYLVKRTGEKVFLECVQDMDHENMFWYRQDPGLGLRLIYFSYDVKMKEKGDIPEGYSVSREKKERFSLILESASTNQTSMYLCASSSSFTSIQETQYFGPGTRLLVL.

This clone was observed at least ten times. V gene TRBV6-2 or TRBV6-3 combines with J gene TRBJ1-4; TRBD1 matches at 7 bases. The CDR3 extends over 15 amino acids. Germline CDR1 and CDR2: MNHEY and SVGEGT. The V gene end was trimmed by 4 bases and the J gene end by 3 bases; junction bases not matched to a gene: 5. CDR3 coding DNA: TGTGCCAGCAGTTCACAGGGGCCGTCTAATGAAAAACTGTTTTTT. Its protein product is CASSSQGPSNEKLFF.

Many counts were recorded for this clone. V and J are TRBV12-3 or TRBV12-4 and TRBJ2-7, with D possibly being TRBD1 (6 bases). The CDR3 is made up of 13 amino acids. The V end was cut by 4 bases, the J end by 6 bases, with 13 bases between. CDR3 protein: CASSYGQWGEQYF. The DNA of the CDR3 is TGTGCCAGCAGTTATGGACAGTGGGGCGAGCAGTACTTC.

This clone ranks as medium-sized. This CDR3 reads CASSPILGITREQYF. The CDR3 nucleotides read TGTGCCAGCAGTCCTATTTTGGGCATCACTCGGGAGCAGTACTTC. The chain joins TRBV27 to TRBJ2-7; D is unresolved. From germline, CDR1 is MNHEY and CDR2 SMNVEV (reference sequence). The V end was cut by 5 bases, the J end by 7 bases, with 21 bases between. This CDR3 is built from 15 residues.